Sequencing of this T cell receptor (beta chain) was carried out in a study of cytomegalovirus exposure and HLA in healthy donors (dated by TCRdb to about 2017). A note on the overall study: An earlier analysis of several hundred of the donors reported about 250 Gb of sequence data and some 120 million unique TCR beta sequences from about 179 million T cells. All discovery cohort repertoires had been generated on a single sequencing platform. Rather than drawing on any new phenotypic data, the later analysis identified candidate immune exposures from TCR beta sequences and the way those sequences occurred across donors. On average, over 200,000 unique TCR beta nucleotide sequences were sequenced per donor among a few hundred genotyped donors of the cohort, with roughly 18% of those sequences being non-productive. Donor age, sex, ethnicity and CMV serostatus were compiled alongside the repertoire data. The genetic ancestry cluster associated with self-reported Caucasian donors included over 65% of the 398 genotyped donors. Typing coverage differed by locus: A, B, C, DRB1 and DQB1 were typed in about 620-640 donors, DQA1 in around 500, DPA1 in 600 to 610, and DPB1 in roughly 470. Using immunosequencing, the study profiled T cell repertoires from fewer than 850 subjects and related those repertoires to cytomegalovirus serostatus. An earlier analysis of about 620 of the donors applied high-throughput TCR beta sequencing to assess whether each TCR beta V gene segment acted as functional or pseudogenic. The study combined high-throughput TCR immunosequencing, statistical association of individual TCRs with disease status, and machine learning to predict cytomegalovirus infection status. Class I and class II HLA loci were covered by the typing at four-digit resolution. A separate validation cohort of 100 to 150 different subjects was used in addition to the approximately 640-subject first cohort. The study aimed to test whether signatures of past pathogen exposure could be identified by cataloging public T cell receptors. Genome-wide SNP genotypes for about 60% of the 666 donors were used in a later genetic analysis, which treated that subset as a discovery cohort. An early release that covered 640 HLA-typed donors contained approximately 300 gigabases of sequencing data and around 85 million unique TCR sequences. Four or five DR-DQ haplotypes were handled as single units for association and clustering because linkage in the cohort was strong. A later analysis re-analyzed previously published TCR beta repertoires from 660 or so donors and added high-resolution HLA genotyping to study TCR occurrence patterns.

In total, roughly 670 healthy bone marrow donors made up the cohort. Cohort members were all nominally healthy when sampled, although unrecorded immune exposures were likely present. The donor tested CMV seropositive, placing the donor among the 289 seropositive members of the cohort. A peripheral blood sample was collected from each donor, and TCR beta sequencing was performed on peripheral blood mononuclear cells. The Qiagen DNeasy Blood Extraction Kit was used to extract genomic DNA from the blood cell samples. Only a few counts were recorded for this clone. What antigen it recognizes has not been identified. The sample holds no much larger clone one base away, and base qualities are not on file. V is trimmed back by 6 bases and J by 10 bases, and the junction contains 9 bases that no gene match accounts for. The germline V gene (reference sequence) specifies PRHDT as CDR1 and FYEKMQ as CDR2. Inclusive of the bounding cysteine and phenylalanine, the CDR3 is 14 residues long. CDR3 DNA only is kept here, 42 bases in frame from base 1.

Library preparation was by the immunoSEQ multiplex PCR assay. A mixture of 60 forward primers for TCR Vbeta segments and 13 reverse primers for TCR Jbeta segments was used in the multiplex PCR. A multiplex PCR assay on genomic DNA amplified the CDR3 region of rearranged TCR beta genes. Amplified TCR beta libraries were sequenced as 87-base-pair reads on the Illumina HiSeq System. The authors' pipeline ran thus. Across the 700 or so repertoires, a later analysis counted roughly 77 million unique TCR beta chains, approximately 10 million of which were shared by at least two donors. A nearest-neighbor algorithm error-corrected the raw reads and collapsed the reads into unique sequences, merging closely related sequences to remove PCR and sequencing errors. CDR3 sequences were aligned to IMGT reference sequences to assign V, D and J gene segments. For a sequence to be retained, at least a six-nucleotide match to both a V gene segment and a J gene segment was required. Rearrangements were called productive when the CDR3 lacked stop codons and stayed in frame with V and J; all others were non-productive. Following IMGT convention, CDR3 was defined as the stretch from the second conserved V-encoded cysteine up to the conserved J-encoded phenylalanine. Sequences without an unambiguous match to a single V gene segment were excluded from the earlier analysis of about 630 of the donors. In an earlier analysis of several hundred of the donors, V segments were called functional above 56.7% productive rearrangements and were called segregating when the between-donor standard deviation exceeded 5%. A statistical classification framework was built for diagnosing cytomegalovirus status from the catalog of TCR beta chain sequences. In a later analysis, TCR nucleotide sequences were compared against IMGT/GENE-DB human TR gene sequences so that V and J genes could be assigned. The TCRdist pipeline was used in a later analysis to assign CDR3 sequences and most-parsimonious VDJ recombination scenarios. In a later analysis, every TCR beta chain was defined by the combination of its CDR3 amino acid sequence and its V-gene family, and reads without a unique V-gene family were dropped. In a later analysis, 450 to 600 highly shared, low-generation-probability nucleotide sequences were removed to address suspected cross-contamination and a sequencing artifact. For each public chain, a later analysis derived a clonal expansion index from normalized ranks of inferred template counts within each repertoire. In a later analysis, generation probabilities were computed with a VDJ recombination model fitted to out-of-frame rearrangements, and the resulting probabilities were checked against IGoR. Hypergeometric tests were used in a later analysis to score TCR-TCR, TCR-HLA and TCR-CMV co-occurrence, with a repertoire-size bias correction applied to the TCR pairs. In a later analysis, false discovery rates were estimated by permuting HLA or CMV assignments 20 times. A later analysis grouped co-occurring TCRs with DBSCAN, adding TCRdist sequence similarity when clustering within HLA-allele-positive subsets. For co-occurrence clustering, repertoires with fewer than 30,000 or more than 120,000 public chains were excluded, along with roughly 5 repertoires with anomalous nucleotide sharing. TCRdb limited this immuneACCESS table to in-frame rearrangements with V and J called. A share of clones is missing; checked studies link under half to unresolved V genes, and the rest is unexplained. V, J and clone size are those of that table, while D and trimming were read from the DNA. The sample table holds 150,000 to 200,000 clones, of which approximately 85% were seen once. The biggest ten clones account for roughly 10% of the sample.

The paper as a whole reports these results and caveats: When HLA alleles, especially DR and DQ, strongly co-occurred, attributing TCR associations to individual alleles was difficult. A later genetic analysis reported fewer N-insertions in productive TCRs among donors in an Asian-associated ancestry cluster than the roughly 700-donor mean. Because HLA typing was missing for some donors at each locus, association tests included only the typed subset. In a later analysis, several top co-occurrence clusters were reported to appear linked to parvovirus B19, influenza, CMV and Epstein-Barr virus. A further reported finding was that TCR beta sequences accurately predicted the HLA-A and HLA-B alleles for most subjects in the first cohort. In an earlier analysis of more than 500 of the donors, most TCR beta V segments appeared in productive rearrangements about 87% or about 30% of the time, broadly matching IMGT annotations. In this cohort, only TCR beta chains were sequenced, and detectable features were limited by the absence of alpha or paired-chain data. In a later analysis, HLA-associated TCR beta chains showed more clonal expansion and lower generation probabilities than non-associated chains that were equally common. In a later analysis, TCR association rates were found to vary across HLA loci, with the most associated TCRs seen for DRB1 alleles and the fewest for HLA-C alleles. The study listed 150 to 200 TCR beta chains as associated with cytomegalovirus. Specific HLA alleles were associated with 15,000 to 20,000 TCR beta sequences at a false discovery rate of 0.05 in a later analysis. In a later genetic analysis, a missense DCLRE1C variant was associated with V-gene and J-gene trimming of TCR beta chains, and the association was replicated in an independent cohort. Because the 87-base-pair reads could not distinguish some IMGT-functional V segments, including TRBV6-2 and TRBV6-3, those segments were excluded. A few of the identified cytomegalovirus-associated TCR beta chains were confirmed in vitro to be specific for cytomegalovirus antigens. The only immune exposure information available for the cohort was CMV serostatus. Cytomegalovirus status was reported to be diagnosed by the classifier with high specificity and sensitivity in both the original and validation cohorts. About 15 rarely observed V segments, including chromosome 9 orphons, were excluded from the earlier analysis of just under 600 of the donors because counts were too low. In a later analysis, most CMV-associated TCR beta chains were found to appear HLA-restricted, with HLA associations seemingly driven largely by CMV exposure. The authors suggested that the approach could potentially be extended to other disease states and immunological phenotypes. Correlated functional status among segregating V segments might reflect linkage disequilibrium, but an unknown experimental factor could not be ruled out. The sequencing pipeline was judged likely to have produced a cluster of highly shared sequence variants as a technical artifact. Across donors, most TCR sequences were observed very rarely, whereas some public TCRs were present in many individuals. Presence/absence analyses assumed roughly uniform sequencing depth across donors, an assumption that may not hold.

The sequenced material came from PBMCs. The rearranged segments are TRBV13 and TRBJ2-1; TRBD2 aligns with 10 central bases. The TCR comes from a man aged 18-30 years in good health and CMV-seropositive. The sequenced DNA is TGTGCCAGCAGTCTCGGACTAGCGGAGTTAGAGCAGTTCTTC. The translation is CASSLGLAELEQFF. With the rest looked up from the reference TRBV13 and TRBJ2-1 genes rather than sequenced, the full variable domain is AAGVIQSPRHLIKEKRETATLKCYPIPRHDTVYWYQQGPGQDPQFLISFYEKMQSDKGSIPDRFSAQQFSDYHSELNMSSLELGDSALYFCASSLGLAELEQFFGPGTRLTVL.